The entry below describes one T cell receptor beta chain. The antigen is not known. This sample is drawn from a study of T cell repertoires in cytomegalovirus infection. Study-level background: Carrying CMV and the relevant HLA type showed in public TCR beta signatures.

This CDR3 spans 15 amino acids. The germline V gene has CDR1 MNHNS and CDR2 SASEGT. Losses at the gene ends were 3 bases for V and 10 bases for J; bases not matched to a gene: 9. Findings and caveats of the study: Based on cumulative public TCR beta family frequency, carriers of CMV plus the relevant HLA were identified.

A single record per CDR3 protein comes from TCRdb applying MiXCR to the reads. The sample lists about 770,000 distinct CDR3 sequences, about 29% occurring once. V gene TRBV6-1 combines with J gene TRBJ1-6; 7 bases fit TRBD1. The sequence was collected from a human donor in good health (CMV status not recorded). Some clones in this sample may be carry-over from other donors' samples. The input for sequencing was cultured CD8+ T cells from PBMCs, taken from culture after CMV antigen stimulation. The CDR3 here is CASSDNIRGDSPLHF. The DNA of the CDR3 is TGTGCCAGCAGTGATAACATCAGGGGGGACTCACCCCTCCACTTT.